Here is one TCR beta chain with its context. In the original processing: Estimation of nucleated cell counts relied on the amplification of reference gene primers. Sequencing was performed with immunoSEQ multiplex PCR; in TCRdb, only in-frame clones are kept and a portion is missing. From that table come the V and J calls and clone size; the DNA was used to work out D and trimming. The data contain about 480,000 clones, approximately 92% of them singletons. Germline-derived CDR1 and CDR2 are SQVTM and ANQGSEA. V lost 6 bases and J 3 bases, leaving 11 bases between the germline ends. The CDR3 is 12 amino acids. The data were taken from a study of blood T cell repertoires in COVID-19.

The V call is TRBV29-1, the J call TRBJ1-1; D is perhaps TRBD1 (5 bases). The sequence derives from a man in his late teens or twenties with COVID-19, enrolled during active disease. The specimen was peripheral blood. The CDR3 nucleotides read TGCAGCGTCGTATCGGGGGACACTGAAGCTTTCTTT. This translates into CSVVSGDTEAFF.